The table lists the clone carrying this TCR beta chain with a few counts. Antigen unknown. The sample belongs to a study of CD8+ T cells in alopecia areata. The study, taken as a whole, reports: TCRs were shared less clearly across patients than in mice, possibly for HLA-related reasons. Affected lesional scalp, above all in alopecia totalis/universalis, was more clonal than normal scalp.

V was cut by 5 bases and J by 4 bases, with 10 bases left in between. This CDR3 spans 13 amino acids. Germline-derived CDR1 and CDR2 are SGHNT and YENEEA. RNA was extracted and reverse transcribed into cDNA as the sequencing template. Produced via immunoSEQ multiplex PCR; TCRdb's table is partial and in-frame only. The table includes some 110,000 clones, approximately 60% detected once. The sequence derives from a human donor in good health. The chain recombines TRBV11-3 with TRBJ2-3; unclear D gene. Sequencing was performed on CD4+ T cells sorted from blood. In nucleotides, the CDR3 is TGTGCCAGCAGCGCCGGAGAAGCAGATACGCAGTATTTT. Translation: CASSAGEADTQYF.